The T cell receptor (beta chain) under discussion was sequenced for a study of T cells in Graves' hyperthyroidism and ophthalmopathy. Those with hyperthyroidism were 18 to 65 years old, newly diagnosed, and ill for under 2 months. The PBMCs studied were ones that came from roughly 9.1 ml fresh peripheral blood. This clonotype was counted at least ten times. Its specificity is not known. Study findings and constraints: Using 13 V-J features, a model discriminated ophthalmopathy from stable hyperthyroidism.

The source material, RNA transcripts, was used to amplify TCR beta CDR3 regions. First-round RT-PCR with HTBI primers amplified the TCR CDR3 region. TCRdb ran MiXCR on the multiplex PCR reads and lists one entry per CDR3 protein. The sample has approximately 430,000 distinct CDR3 sequences; less than 20% are singletons. Sequencing used blood. This clonotype was sampled from a woman aged 18-35 years with Graves' hyperthyroidism.

CDR3 sequence (DNA): TGTGCCAGCCGGGACAGGGGTCCGAACACTGAAGCTTTCTTT. This codes for CASRDRGPNTEAFF. The chain is built from TRBV2 and TRBJ1-1; 10 nucleotides align to TRBD1. J gave up 1 base and V 8 bases, and 4 bases lay outside the gene matches. In germline, CDR1 is SNHLY, CDR2 FYNNEI. The CDR3 runs 14 residues.